Described below is a single T cell receptor beta chain sequence and its context. The data stem from a study of blood T cell repertoires in COVID-19. The repertoire was sequenced with immunoSEQ multiplex PCR; TCRdb's copy has only in-frame clones and lacks some. The sample carries roughly 260,000 clones, roughly nine tenths recorded once. Germline values: CDR1 SGHAT, CDR2 FQNNGV. V lost 2 bases to trimming and J lost 3 bases, with 10 bases between them. The CDR3 is 14 amino acids. The sequenced material came from PBMCs or T cells enriched from blood (not recorded which). The rearrangement joins TRBV11-2 to TRBJ1-1; D remains ambiguous. This clonotype was sampled from a human donor in a cohort exposed to, infected with or recovered from COVID-19 (not recorded which). The donor label of this sample is uncertain. CDR3 protein: CASSLTDGDTEAFF. The CDR3 coding sequence is TGTGCCAGCAGCTTAACAGACGGGGACACTGAAGCTTTCTTT. The variable domain in full, with the rest retrieved from reference TRBV11-2 and TRBJ1-1, is EAGVAQSPRYKIIEKRQSVAFWCNPISGHATLYWYQQILGQGPKLLIQFQNNGVVDDSQLPKDRFSAERLKGVDSTLKIQPAKLEDSAVYLCASSLTDGDTEAFFGQGTRLTVV.